This T cell receptor (beta chain) appears in the sequencing data of a study of brain T cells in children with intractable seizures (dated by TCRdb to about 2021). In terms of the full investigation: Resected brain tissue from some 53 pediatric epilepsy surgery cases was initially screened for immune gene transcripts with a NanoString immunology panel. Among the approximately twelve selected surgery cases, eight also had pre-surgery blood sequenced, leaving four with brain tissue only. Study-wide findings and limitations: Sequencing depth differed between pre- and post-surgery blood, so clones missing from the pre-surgery sample may reflect undersampling. Viral specificity was inferred solely from CDR3 sequence similarity, and the HCMV serostatus of the patients was not known.

This clone was picked up one time. No cognate antigen has been identified for it. Base-call qualities are not available, and no considerably larger clone is one nucleotide away. The CDR3 spans 15 residues, from the cysteine through the phenylalanine. The DNA shown is the 45-base CDR3, in frame from base 1. For this chain, trimming is 6 bases at the V end and 1 base at the J end, and the number of junction bases without a gene match is 8. For CDR1 and CDR2, the germline V gene lists SNHLY and FYNNEI. The immunoSEQ assay was used to generate TCR beta chain sequences from genomic DNA. The study's own analysis went as follows. CDR3 sequences that did not begin with the conserved framework cysteine at position 104 were removed manually. To get clonality, the normalized Shannon's Diversity Index was subtracted from one, giving values from 0 (maximal diversity) to 1 (oligoclonal). Chi-squared comparison-of-proportions tests were used to check whether the frequency of the same CDR3 differed between samples, for example brain versus blood. Public clonotypes were identified by searching immuneACCESS, and similarity to known antiviral clonotypes was assessed with the VDJdb browser. TCRdb's version of the immuneACCESS table is confined to in-frame rearrangements and falls short of the full clone set. An unresolved V gene accounts for under half of the shortfall where checked; the remainder is of unknown origin. That table furnishes V, J and clone size, whereas the DNA furnished D and trimming. For this sample the table gives roughly 110,000 clones, of which 85% to 95% were detected only once. The ten largest clones represent 3.5% to 4.5% of the sample.

What this sample's time point label stands for: resected brain tissue, or blood drawn just prior to surgery. The surgery cases with the highest brain T cell transcript signatures were chosen for TCR beta chain sequencing of brain tissue, and also of blood when blood was available. Patients had been treated with at least one anti-epileptic drug before surgery. The TCR-sequenced patients were children whose drug-resistant epilepsy was caused by tuberous sclerosis complex, focal cortical dysplasia, Rasmussen encephalitis or hemimegalencephaly. Blood was drawn right before the epilepsy surgery. The Monarch genomic DNA purification kit was used to extract bulk genomic DNA from unsorted brain tissue and whole blood.

Sequencing used peripheral blood, obtained at surgery. The TCR comes from a boy less than two years old with hemimegalencephaly and intractable seizures. The chain couples TRBV2 to TRBJ1-2; 7 middle bases align to TRBD1. The CDR3 has the sequence CASRRDSSFNYGYTF. Read as DNA, the sequence is TGTGCCAGCAGACGGGACAGTTCTTTTAACTATGGCTACACCTTC.